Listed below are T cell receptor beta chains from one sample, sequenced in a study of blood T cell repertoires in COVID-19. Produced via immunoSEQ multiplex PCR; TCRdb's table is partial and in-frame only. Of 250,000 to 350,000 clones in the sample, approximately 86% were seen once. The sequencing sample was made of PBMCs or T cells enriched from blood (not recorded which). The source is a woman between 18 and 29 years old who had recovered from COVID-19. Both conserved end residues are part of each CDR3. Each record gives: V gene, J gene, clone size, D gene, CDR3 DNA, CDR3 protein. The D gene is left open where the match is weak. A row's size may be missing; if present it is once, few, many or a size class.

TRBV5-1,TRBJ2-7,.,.,TGCGCCAGCAGCTTGGTGGGCGGGAAATTGGACGAGCAGTACTTC,CASSLVGGKLDEQYF
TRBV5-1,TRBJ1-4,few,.,TGCGCCAGCAGCCGCGGAATGCTTACTAGTCGGAGGGAAAAACTGTTTTTT,CASSRGMLTSRREKLFF
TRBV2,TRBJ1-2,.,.,TGTGCCAGCAGACAAAACCAGGGGTCTGGCTACACCTTC,CASRQNQGSGYTF
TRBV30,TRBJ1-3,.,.,TGTGCTGGGAGGCCCGGGCGGCTCTCTGGAAACACCATATATTTT,CAGRPGRLSGNTIYF
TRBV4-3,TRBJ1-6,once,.,TGCGCCAGCAGCGGAGGCGGGGGGCCGTATAATTCACCCCTCCACTTT,CASSGGGGPYNSPLHF
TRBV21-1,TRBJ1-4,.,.,TGTGCCAGCAACGAGACAGGGGAGGATGAAAAACTGTTTTTT,CASNETGEDEKLFF
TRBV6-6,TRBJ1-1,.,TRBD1,TGTGCCAGCAGTCGCGGGACAGGGGGCCGCTGGCACACTGAAGCTTTCTTT,CASSRGTGGRWHTEAFF
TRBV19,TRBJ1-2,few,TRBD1,TGTGCCAGTAGGAGACAGGGTAGATCAGGAGGTGGCTACACCTTC,CASRRQGRSGGGYTF
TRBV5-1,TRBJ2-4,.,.,TGCGCCAGCAGCTTGATGGCGGGGTTAGCCAAAAACATTCAGTACTTC,CASSLMAGLAKNIQYF
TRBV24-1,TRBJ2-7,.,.,TGTGCCACCAGTGATAACACAGGATCCTCCTACGAGCAGTACTTC,CATSDNTGSSYEQYF
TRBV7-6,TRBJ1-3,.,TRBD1,TGTGCCAGCAGTCACCTAGGGACAGCTAGCTCTGGAAACACCATATATTTT,CASSHLGTASSGNTIYF
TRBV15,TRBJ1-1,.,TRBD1,TGTGCCACCAGCAGAGATCGGGGACAGGTGGTCCCGGAGGCTTTCTTT,CATSRDRGQVVPEAFF
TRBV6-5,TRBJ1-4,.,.,TGTGCCAGCCACAGGGCTCCTAATGAAAAACTGTTTTTT,CASHRAPNEKLFF
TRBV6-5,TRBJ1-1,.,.,TGTGCCAGCAGGCTGGGACGCGGGGGGACTGAAGCTTTCTTT,CASRLGRGGTEAFF
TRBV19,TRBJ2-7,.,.,TGTGCCAGTAGTATAGGGGGGGACTCCTACGAGCAGTACTTC,CASSIGGDSYEQYF
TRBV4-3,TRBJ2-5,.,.,TGCGCCAGCAGCAGGGTTTCTAGCGCGGAGACCCAGTACTTC,CASSRVSSAETQYF
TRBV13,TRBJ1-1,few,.,TGTGCCAGCAGCTCACACACAGGTGTTCCGAACACTGAAGCTTTCTTT,CASSSHTGVPNTEAFF
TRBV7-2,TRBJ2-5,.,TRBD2,TGTGCCAGCAGCTTAGGGCTAGCGGGGGGTTCGGGGGAGACCCAGTACTTC,CASSLGLAGGSGETQYF
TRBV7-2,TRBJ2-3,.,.,TGTGCCAGCAGCTTAGTTGGGGGGGCATCAGATACGCAGTATTTT,CASSLVGGASDTQYF
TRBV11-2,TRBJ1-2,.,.,TGTGCCAGCAGCTTAGGAGGGGGCTATGGCTACACCTTC,CASSLGGGYGYTF
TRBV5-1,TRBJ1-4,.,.,TGCGCCAGCAGCCCTCGCGGGGGCGAGGGTGAAAAACTGTTTTTT,CASSPRGGEGEKLFF
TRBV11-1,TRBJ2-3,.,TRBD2,TGTGCCAGCAGCCGTAGCGGGGACACAGATACGCAGTATTTT,CASSRSGDTDTQYF
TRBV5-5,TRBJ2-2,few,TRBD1,TGTGCCAGCAGCTTGTGGGACAGGGCGAACACCGGGGAGCTGTTTTTT,CASSLWDRANTGELFF
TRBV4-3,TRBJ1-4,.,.,TGCGCCAGCAGCCGCGGGGGATTCACTAATGAAAAACTGTTTTTT,CASSRGGFTNEKLFF
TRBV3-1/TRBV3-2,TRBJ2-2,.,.,TGTGCCAGCAGCCCCAGGCTCCTGAACACCGGGGAGCTGTTTTTT,CASSPRLLNTGELFF
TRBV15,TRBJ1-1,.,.,TGTGCCACCAGCAGAACCAGGGGCGGAATTGAGGCTTTCTTT,CATSRTRGGIEAFF
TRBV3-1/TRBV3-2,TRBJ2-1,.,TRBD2,TGTGCCAGCTCCTTGGGTAGCGGGGGGTACAATGAGCAGTTCTTC,CASSLGSGGYNEQFF
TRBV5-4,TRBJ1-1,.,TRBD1,TGTGCCAGCAGCGGGGCAGGGGGCTACACTGAAGCTTTCTTT,CASSGAGGYTEAFF
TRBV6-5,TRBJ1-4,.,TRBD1,TGTGCCAGCAGTTTGACAGGGGCTAATGAAAAACTGTTTTTT,CASSLTGANEKLFF
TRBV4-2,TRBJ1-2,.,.,TGTGCCAGCAGCCGAGATACGAACCGGGACATAAACTATGGCTACACCTTC,CASSRDTNRDINYGYTF
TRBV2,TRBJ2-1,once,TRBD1,TGTGCCAGCGTAGGACAGGGGCCCGGGATGAATGAGCAGTTCTTC,CASVGQGPGMNEQFF
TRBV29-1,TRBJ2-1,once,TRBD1,TGCAGCGTTGTGGGTGACAGGGGTTTATTTATGATCAATGAGCAGTTCTTC,CSVVGDRGLFMINEQFF
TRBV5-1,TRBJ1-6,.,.,TGCGCCAGCGGGACAACGAGCTCCTATAATTCACCCCTCCACTTT,CASGTTSSYNSPLHF